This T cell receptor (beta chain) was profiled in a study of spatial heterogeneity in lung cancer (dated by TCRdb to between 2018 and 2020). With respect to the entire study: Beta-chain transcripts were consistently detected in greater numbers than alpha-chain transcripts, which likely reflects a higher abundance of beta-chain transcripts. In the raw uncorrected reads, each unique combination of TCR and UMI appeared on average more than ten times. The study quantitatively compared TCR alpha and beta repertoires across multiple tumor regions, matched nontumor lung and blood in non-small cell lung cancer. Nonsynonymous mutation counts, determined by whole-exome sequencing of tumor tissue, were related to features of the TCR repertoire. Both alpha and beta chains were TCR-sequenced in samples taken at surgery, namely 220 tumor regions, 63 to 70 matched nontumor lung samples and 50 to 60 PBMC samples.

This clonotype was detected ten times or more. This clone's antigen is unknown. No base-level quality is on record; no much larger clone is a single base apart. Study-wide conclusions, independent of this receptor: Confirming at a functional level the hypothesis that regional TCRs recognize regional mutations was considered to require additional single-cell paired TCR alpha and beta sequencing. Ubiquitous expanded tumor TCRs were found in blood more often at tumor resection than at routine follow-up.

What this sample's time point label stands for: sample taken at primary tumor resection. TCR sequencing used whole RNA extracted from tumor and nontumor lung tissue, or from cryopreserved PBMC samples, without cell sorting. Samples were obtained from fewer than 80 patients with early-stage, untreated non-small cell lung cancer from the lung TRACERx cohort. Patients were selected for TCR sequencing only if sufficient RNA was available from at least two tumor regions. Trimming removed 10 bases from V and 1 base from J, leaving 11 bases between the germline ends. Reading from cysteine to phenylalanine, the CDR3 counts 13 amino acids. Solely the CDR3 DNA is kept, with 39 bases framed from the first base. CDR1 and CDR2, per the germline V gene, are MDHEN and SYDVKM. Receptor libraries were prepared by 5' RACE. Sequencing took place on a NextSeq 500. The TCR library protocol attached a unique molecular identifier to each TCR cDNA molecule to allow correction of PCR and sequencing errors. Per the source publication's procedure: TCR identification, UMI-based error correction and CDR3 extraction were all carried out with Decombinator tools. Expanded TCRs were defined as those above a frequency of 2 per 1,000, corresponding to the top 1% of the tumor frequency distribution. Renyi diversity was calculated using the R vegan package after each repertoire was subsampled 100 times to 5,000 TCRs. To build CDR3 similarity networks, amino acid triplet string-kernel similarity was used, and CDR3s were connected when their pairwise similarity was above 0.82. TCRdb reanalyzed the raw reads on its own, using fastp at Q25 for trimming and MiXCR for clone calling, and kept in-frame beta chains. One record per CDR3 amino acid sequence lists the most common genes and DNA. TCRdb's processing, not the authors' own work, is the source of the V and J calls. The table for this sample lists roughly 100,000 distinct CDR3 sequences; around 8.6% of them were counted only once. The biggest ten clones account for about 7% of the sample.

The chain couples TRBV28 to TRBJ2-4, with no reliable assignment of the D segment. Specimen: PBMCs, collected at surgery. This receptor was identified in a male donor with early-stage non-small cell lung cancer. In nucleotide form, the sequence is TGTGCCACCCACCCTGGGGCCAAAAACATTCAGTACTTC. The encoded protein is CATHPGAKNIQYF. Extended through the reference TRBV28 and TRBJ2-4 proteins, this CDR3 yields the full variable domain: DVKVTQSSRYLVKRTGEKVFLECVQDMDHENMFWYRQDPGLGLRLIYFSYDVKMKEKGDIPEGYSVSREKKERFSLILESASTNQTSMYLCATHPGAKNIQYFGAGTRLSVL.